The T cell receptor beta chain under discussion was sequenced for a study of shared clonotypes between healthy human individuals. Across the whole study: CD4 naive and CD4 memory each took three plates per donor, while CD8 naive took two and CD8 memory one.

Whole-study findings and limits: Researchers sampled only blood; tissue repertoires likely differ.

The CDR3 runs to 11 residues. Trimming took 0 bases from V and 18 from J, leaving 9 bases between them. CDR1 and CDR2 (germline): SNHLY, FYNNEI. Regarding this clone: No antigen is known for it.

For every subset, genomic DNA was evenly distributed across several immunoSEQ plates. Sequencing used immunoSEQ multiplex PCR; TCRdb keeps in-frame clones, though not all of them. The sample has more than 2 million clones; under 97% are singletons. The clonotype originates from a man aged 18 to 30 in good health. Source material: naive CD4+ T cells sorted from blood. Subset indicated: CD45RA+ positively selected. The chain couples TRBV2 to TRBJ1-6, with D perhaps matching TRBD1 (5 bases). CDR3 in amino acids: CASSEAGRPHF. The DNA for the CDR3 is TGTGCCAGCAGTGAAGCGGGACGGCCCCACTTT.